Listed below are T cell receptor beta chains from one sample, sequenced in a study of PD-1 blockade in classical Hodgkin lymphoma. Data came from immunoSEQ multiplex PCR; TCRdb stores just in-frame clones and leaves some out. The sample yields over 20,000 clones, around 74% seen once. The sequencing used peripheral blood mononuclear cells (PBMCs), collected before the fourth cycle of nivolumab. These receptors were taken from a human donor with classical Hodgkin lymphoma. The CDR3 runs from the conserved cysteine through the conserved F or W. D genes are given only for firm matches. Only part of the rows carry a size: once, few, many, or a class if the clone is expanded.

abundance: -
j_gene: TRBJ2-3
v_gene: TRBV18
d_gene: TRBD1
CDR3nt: TGTGCCAGCTCACCAGTGGGACAGGGGGCAAGGACAGATACGCAGTATTTT
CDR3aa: CASSPVGQGARTDTQYF

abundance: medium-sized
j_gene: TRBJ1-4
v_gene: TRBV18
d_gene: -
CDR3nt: TGTGCCAGCTCACAGGGATTAGAAGATGAAAAACTGTTTTTT
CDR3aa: CASSQGLEDEKLFF

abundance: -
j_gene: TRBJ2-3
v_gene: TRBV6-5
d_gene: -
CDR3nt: TGTGCCAGCTCGACCCCGGGGACCGTTGGTACGCAGTATTTT
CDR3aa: CASSTPGTVGTQYF

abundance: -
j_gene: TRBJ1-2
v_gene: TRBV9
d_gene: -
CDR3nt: TGTGCCAGCAGCCCCGGGACCGCTTATGGCTACACCTTC
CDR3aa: CASSPGTAYGYTF

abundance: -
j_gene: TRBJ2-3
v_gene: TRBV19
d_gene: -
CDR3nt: TGTGCCAGTAGCTCGGAGGCGCGAGATACGCAGTATTTT
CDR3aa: CASSSEARDTQYF

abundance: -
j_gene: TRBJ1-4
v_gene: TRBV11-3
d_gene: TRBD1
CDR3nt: TGTGCCAGCAGCGCCCTTTGGGACAGCATTAATGAAAAACTGTTTTTT
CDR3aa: CASSALWDSINEKLFF

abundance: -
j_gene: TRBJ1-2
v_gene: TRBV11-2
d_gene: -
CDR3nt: TGTGCCAGCAGCTTAGACAGGGGAAGGGGCTACACCTTC
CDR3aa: CASSLDRGRGYTF

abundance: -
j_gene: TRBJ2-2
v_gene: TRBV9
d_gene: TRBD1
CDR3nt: TGTGCCAGCACACAATCCGGGACAGGGGGCGCCGGGGAGCTGTTTTTT
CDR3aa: CASTQSGTGGAGELFF

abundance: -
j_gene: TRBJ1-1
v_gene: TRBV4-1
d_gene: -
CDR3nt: TGCGCCAGCAGCCAGCATAAGGCTGAAGCTTTCTTT
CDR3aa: CASSQHKAEAFF

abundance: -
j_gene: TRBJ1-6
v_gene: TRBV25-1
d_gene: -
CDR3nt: TGTGCCAGCAGTGAATACAGGGATAATTCACCCCTCCACTTT
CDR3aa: CASSEYRDNSPLHF

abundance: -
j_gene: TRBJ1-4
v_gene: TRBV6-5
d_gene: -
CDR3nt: TGTGCCGTAGCGGTGGGGACTAATGAAAAACTGTTTTTT
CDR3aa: CAVAVGTNEKLFF

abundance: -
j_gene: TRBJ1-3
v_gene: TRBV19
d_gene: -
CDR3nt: TGTGCCAGTAGTAACCGGGACTCTGGAAACACCATATATTTT
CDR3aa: CASSNRDSGNTIYF

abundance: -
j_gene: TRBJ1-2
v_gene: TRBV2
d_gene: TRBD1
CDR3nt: TGTGCCAGCAGTGCGGGACAGTATGGCTACACCTTC
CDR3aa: CASSAGQYGYTF

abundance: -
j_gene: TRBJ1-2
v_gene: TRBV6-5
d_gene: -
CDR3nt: TGTGCCAGCAGCGACCCCGGGGACCCCAACTATGGCTACACCTTC
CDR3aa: CASSDPGDPNYGYTF

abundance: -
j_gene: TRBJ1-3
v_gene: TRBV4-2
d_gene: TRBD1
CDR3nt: TGTGCCAGCAGCCAACAACAGGGGGCTTCTGGAAACACCATATATTTT
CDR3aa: CASSQQQGASGNTIYF

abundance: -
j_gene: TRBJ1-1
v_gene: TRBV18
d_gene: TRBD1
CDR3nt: TGTGCCAGCTCGCCTACCGGACAGGGGGCAGCGAACACTGAAGCTTTCTTT
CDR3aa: CASSPTGQGAANTEAFF

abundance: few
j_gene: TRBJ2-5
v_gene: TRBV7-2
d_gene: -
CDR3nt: TGTGCCAGCAGCTACCGTCCGGGAGAGACCCAGTACTTC
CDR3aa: CASSYRPGETQYF

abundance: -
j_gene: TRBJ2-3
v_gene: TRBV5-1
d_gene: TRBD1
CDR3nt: TGCGCCAGCAGCTTGGCCAGGGGGCGCGGGGATACGCAGTATTTT
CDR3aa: CASSLARGRGDTQYF

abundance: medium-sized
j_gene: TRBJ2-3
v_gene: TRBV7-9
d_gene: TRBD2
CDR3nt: TGTGCCATACTAGCGGAAGCCACAGATACGCAGTATTTT
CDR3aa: CAILAEATDTQYF

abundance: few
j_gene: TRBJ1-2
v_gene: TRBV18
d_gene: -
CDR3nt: TGTGCCAGCTCCTCTGGGGTCCTCGGGCCCCTTGGCTACACCTTC
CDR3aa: CASSSGVLGPLGYTF

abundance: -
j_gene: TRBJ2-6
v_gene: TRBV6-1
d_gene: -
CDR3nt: TGTGCCAGCAGTCGACAGGTCTCTGGGGCCAACGTCCTGACTTTC
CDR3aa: CASSRQVSGANVLTF

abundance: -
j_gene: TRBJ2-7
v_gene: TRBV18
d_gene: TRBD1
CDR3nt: TGTGCCAGCTCCGTGGACAGGGGCTACGAGCAGTACTTC
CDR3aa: CASSVDRGYEQYF

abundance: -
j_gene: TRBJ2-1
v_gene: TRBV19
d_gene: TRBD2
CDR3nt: TGTGCCAGTAGTAATCCTAGCGGGGTCTACAATGAGCAGTTCTTC
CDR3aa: CASSNPSGVYNEQFF

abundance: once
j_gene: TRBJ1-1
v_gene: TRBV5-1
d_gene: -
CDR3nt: TGCGCCAGCAGCGCGGGTGGGTTCCCCACTGAAGCTTTCTTT
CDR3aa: CASSAGGFPTEAFF

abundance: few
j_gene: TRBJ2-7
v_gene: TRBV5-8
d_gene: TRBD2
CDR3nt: TGTGCCAGCAGCTTTGGCGGGGGGGCCTACGAGCAGTACTTC
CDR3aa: CASSFGGGAYEQYF